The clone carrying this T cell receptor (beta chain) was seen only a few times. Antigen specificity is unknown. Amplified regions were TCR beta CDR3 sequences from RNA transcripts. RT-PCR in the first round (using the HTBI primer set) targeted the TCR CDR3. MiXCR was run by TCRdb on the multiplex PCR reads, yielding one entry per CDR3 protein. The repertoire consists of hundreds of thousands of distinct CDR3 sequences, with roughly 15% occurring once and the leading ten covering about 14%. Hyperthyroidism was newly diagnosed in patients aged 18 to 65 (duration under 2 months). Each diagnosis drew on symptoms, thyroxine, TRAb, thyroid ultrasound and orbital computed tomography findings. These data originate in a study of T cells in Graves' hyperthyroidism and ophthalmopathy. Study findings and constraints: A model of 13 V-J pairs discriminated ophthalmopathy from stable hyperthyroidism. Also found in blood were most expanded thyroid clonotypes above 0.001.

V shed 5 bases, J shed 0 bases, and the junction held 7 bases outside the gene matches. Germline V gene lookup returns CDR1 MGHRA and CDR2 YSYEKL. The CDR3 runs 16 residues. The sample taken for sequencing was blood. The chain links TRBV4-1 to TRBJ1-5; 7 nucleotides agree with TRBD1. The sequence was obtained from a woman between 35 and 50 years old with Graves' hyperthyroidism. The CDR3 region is CASSVSGTASNQPQHF. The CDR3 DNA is TGCGCCAGCAGCGTTTCCGGGACAGCTAGCAATCAGCCCCAGCATTTT.